This T cell receptor beta chain was sequenced in a study of shared clonotypes between healthy human individuals. CDR1 is SQVTM, CDR2 ANQGSEA, per germline. V shed 4 bases, J shed 3 bases, and the junction held 10 bases outside the gene matches. This CDR3 comprises 15 residues. In the study's own analysis: ImmunoSEQ sequences covered only the junction and lacked quality scores; filtering therefore differed. Profiled with immunoSEQ multiplex PCR; TCRdb holds only in-frame clones, not every one. The DNA was the basis for D and trimming; V, J and clone size are from that table. The sample consists of millions of clones, around 96% of them appearing once. CD45RO-negative, CCR7-selected cells formed the naive CD8 fraction, which excluded terminally differentiated effector memory CD45RA+ cells. Those who donated, Caucasian adults without exception, all lived in Nashville, Tennessee.

This clonotype was sampled from a man between 18 and 29 years old in good health. The genes are TRBV29-1 and TRBJ1-2, with 8 bases fitting TRBD1. The specimen was naive CD8+ T cells sorted from blood. The CDR3 region is CSVVGDPTGDYGYTF. CDR3 nucleotide sequence: TGCAGCGTTGTGGGGGATCCGACAGGGGACTATGGCTACACCTTC.